This TCR beta chain was captured by sequencing in a study of T cells in Graves' hyperthyroidism and ophthalmopathy. Whole-study context: Prior to any treatment, at the point of initial diagnosis, peripheral blood was collected.

This clonotype was observed a handful of times. Its specificity is unknown. Overall study findings and caveats: Model output signaled ophthalmopathy a median roughly 6.5 months ahead of onset. Blood also contained most expanded thyroid clonotypes above 0.001.

V lost 3 bases, J lost 0 bases, and 9 bases lay in between. The length of the CDR3 is 15 residues. The V gene's germline CDR1 is LNHDA and CDR2 SQIVND (reference sequence). TCR beta CDR3 sequences were amplified from RNA transcripts. A first-round RT-PCR of the TCR CDR3 used the HTBI primer set. TCRdb processed the multiplex PCR reads anew with MiXCR; each CDR3 protein has one entry. Altogether a few hundred thousand distinct CDR3 sequences are present, 19% being singletons, with the ten largest covering around 3.6%. Graves' hyperthyroidism showing no ophthalmopathy progression within 18 months was considered stable.

The J gene is TRBJ1-5, the V gene TRBV19, with D unresolved. The receptor was derived from a woman aged 18-35 years with Graves' hyperthyroidism. Sequenced sample: blood. CDR3 nucleotides: TGTGCCAGTAGTATCACATTCTCTAGCAATCAGCCCCAGCATTTT. This translates into CASSITFSSNQPQHF.